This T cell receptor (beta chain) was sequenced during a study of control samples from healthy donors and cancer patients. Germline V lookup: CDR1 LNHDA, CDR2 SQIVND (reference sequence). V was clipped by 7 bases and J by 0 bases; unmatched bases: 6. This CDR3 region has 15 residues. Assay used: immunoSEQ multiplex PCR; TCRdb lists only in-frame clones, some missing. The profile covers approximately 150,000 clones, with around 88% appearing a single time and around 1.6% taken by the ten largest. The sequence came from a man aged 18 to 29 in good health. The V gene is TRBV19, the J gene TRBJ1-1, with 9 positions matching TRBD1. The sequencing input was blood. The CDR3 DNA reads TGTGCCAGTAAGGGACAGGGCATCATGAACACTGAAGCTTTCTTT. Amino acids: CASKGQGIMNTEAFF. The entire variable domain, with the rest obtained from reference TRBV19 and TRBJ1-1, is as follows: DGGITQSPKYLFRKEGQNVTLSCEQNLNHDAMYWYRQDPGQGLRLIYYSQIVNDFQKGDIAEGYSVSREKKESFPLTVTSAQKNPTAFYLCASKGQGIMNTEAFFGQGTRLTVV.